This TCR beta chain was sequenced in a study of blood T cell repertoires in COVID-19. Trimming at V came to 7 bases and at J to 3 bases, leaving 9 bases not matched to a gene. The CDR3 spans 17 residues. Germline CDR1 reads SGHRS; CDR2 reads YFSETQ. The table came from immunoSEQ multiplex PCR; TCRdb's copy has only in-frame clones and leaves some out. The data show around 200,000 clones, with 65% to 85% seen just once and roughly 1.3% held by the top ten. The genes are TRBV5-1 and TRBJ2-5; 16 nucleotides align to TRBD2. Sequencing was performed on peripheral blood. The receptor was derived from a woman in her twenties or thirties with COVID-19, enrolled during active disease. The CDR3 region is CASRTGLAGGMEETQYF. The CDR3 DNA reads TGCGCCAGCCGGACGGGACTAGCGGGGGGGATGGAAGAGACCCAGTACTTC.